A single sample gave rise to the 10 T cell receptor beta chains below, sequenced in a study of shared clonotypes between healthy human individuals. Sequenced by immunoSEQ multiplex PCR; TCRdb stores in-frame clones only, minus some. The profile shows around 440,000 clones, more than 70% of them singletons. The source material was PBMCs. These receptors all stem from a middle-aged woman in good health. Some clones in this sample may be carry-over from other donors' samples.

This clone was seen repeatedly, ten times or more. This rearrangement joins TRBV5-1 to TRBJ2-5; the match to TRBD2 covers 8 bases. Germline loops: CDR1 SGHRS, CDR2 YFSETQ. J lost 5 bases, V lost 7 bases, and 7 bases had no gene match. The CDR3 is made up of 13 amino acids. CDR3 protein: CASGEGGRETQYF. The CDR3 DNA follows: TGCGCCAGCGGGGAAGGCGGGAGGGAGACCCAGTACTTC.

The chain carries TRBV2 and TRBJ2-7; D assignment may be TRBD1 or TRBD2 (5 bases each). CDR1 SNHLY and CDR2 FYNNEI come from the germline V gene. The CDR3 contains 18 residues. Trimming took 6 bases from V and 0 from J, leaving 24 bases between them. CDR3 protein: CASRPLRGKGKSSYEQYF. CDR3 nucleotide sequence: TGTGCCAGCAGGCCGCTTAGAGGGAAGGGGAAGAGCTCCTACGAGCAGTACTTC.

This chain connects TRBV9 to TRBJ1-2; no clear D. Trimming took off 0 bases at V and 4 bases at J, with 10 bases between the two ends. The CDR3 has 14 residues. The germline gives CDR1 SGDLS, CDR2 YYNGEE. This CDR3 is CASSVGPNPYGYTF. The CDR3 DNA reads as TGTGCCAGCAGCGTAGGGCCCAACCCCTATGGCTACACCTTC.

The chain links TRBV27 to TRBJ1-4; D unclear. The CDR3 loop spans 13 amino acids. Germline lookup yields CDR1 MNHEY and CDR2 SMNVEV (reference sequence). Between the trimmed V and J ends, which lost 3 bases and 4 bases, there was a span of 6 bases. CDR3: CASSLASNEKLFF. CDR3 DNA sequence: TGTGCCAGCAGTTTGGCCAGTAATGAAAAACTGTTTTTT.

This clone was seen a few times. Other DNA sequences in this sample translate to the same CDR3. The chain combines TRBV7-6 with TRBJ1-1, with unresolved D. CDR1 and CDR2 (germline): SGHVS, FNYEAQ. Trimming took 3 bases from V and 0 from J, leaving 8 bases between them. This CDR3 is built from 14 residues. CDR3 coding DNA: TGTGCCAGCAGCTTGGCAGGTTTGAACACTGAAGCTTTCTTT. Its protein is CASSLAGLNTEAFF.

This clone was seen a few times. The V and J genes are TRBV10-1 and TRBJ1-5; D not resolved. V shed 3 bases and J shed 2 bases, with 8 bases lying between them. The CDR3 contains 14 residues. CDR1 is WNHNN and CDR2 is SYGVQD in the germline V gene (reference sequence). The CDR3 bases are TGCGCCAGCAGTGAAGGGAGGGGCAATCAGCCCCAGCATTTT. Its translation is CASSEGRGNQPQHF.

As concerns this clone: A much larger clone differs by one base, so this may be a read error. Within the sample, other DNA sequences also encode this same CDR3. The J gene is TRBJ1-5, the V gene TRBV18; 7 bases are a match to TRBD1. CDR3 length: 14 amino acids. Germline-derived CDR1 and CDR2 are KGHSH and LQKENI. DNA for the CDR3: TGTGCCAGCTCACTACGGGACAGCCATCCGGCCCAGCACTTT. This translates into CASSLRDSHPAQHF.

The chain employs TRBV5-4 and TRBJ1-3; 8 nucleotides match TRBD1. Germline V gene sequence: CDR1 SGHNT, CDR2 YYREEE (reference sequence). V lost 4 bases and J lost 0; bases outside the gene matches: 9. The CDR3 is made up of 17 amino acids. As DNA, the CDR3 is TGTGCCAGCAGCCCCGCCAGGGGGCAAACCTCTGGAAACACCATATATTTT. It is translated as CASSPARGQTSGNTIYF.

J is TRBJ2-7 and V is TRBV19; 8 positions agree with TRBD1. Germline CDR1 is LNHDA and CDR2 is SQIVND (reference sequence). Unmatched junction bases numbered 7, after V lost 4 bases and J lost 2 bases. The CDR3 length is 15 residues. The CDR3 region has the DNA TGTGCCAGTAGTAACTCAGGGGGCGGCACCTACGAGCAGTACTTC. Residues: CASSNSGGGTYEQYF.

The rearrangement links TRBV6-1 to TRBJ2-7; D gene unclear. With 4 bases removed from V and 4 bases from J, the gap between germline ends came to 8 bases. Germline lookup yields CDR1 MNHNS and CDR2 SASEGT. This CDR3 region has 12 residues. The CDR3 here is CASSAQKYEQYF. CDR3 nucleotide sequence: TGTGCCAGCAGTGCCCAAAAGTACGAGCAGTACTTC.